The rows below give T cell receptor beta chains drawn from one sample of a study of T-cell reconstitution after alpha-beta-depleted transplantation in children. TCRdb ran MiXCR on the PCR reads and lists one entry per CDR3 protein. This table holds fewer than 700,000 distinct CDR3 sequences, 20% to 25% found once. Sequenced material: PBMCs, mostly from graft donor cells, taken 360 days after TCRalphabeta/CD19-depleted stem cell transplant. These receptor sequences come from a boy younger than two who had a stem cell transplant for acute myeloid leukemia, so the T cells may come from the graft donor. The CDR3 runs from the conserved cysteine through the conserved F or W. D genes are given only for firm matches. Only some rows state a clone size, as once, few, many or a class for expanded clones.

CDR3 length	D gene	V gene	clone size	J gene	CDR3 DNA	CDR3 protein
14	.	TRBV7-2	.	TRBJ2-7	TGTGCCAGCAGCTTCGGCCGGGGGAGTAACGAGCAGTACTTC	CASSFGRGSNEQYF
17	.	TRBV6-2/TRBV6-3	many	TRBJ1-1	TGTGCCAGCAGTTACCACCCCGGGACGGAGATGAACACTGAAGCTTTCTTT	CASSYHPGTEMNTEAFF
14	.	TRBV7-2	.	TRBJ2-7	TGTGCCAGCAGTTTAATAGGAAACCCTTCCGAGCAGTACTTC	CASSLIGNPSEQYF
15	.	TRBV4-2	.	TRBJ1-1	TGTGCCAGCAGCCAAGGAGCATCCCTGAACACTGAAGCTTTCTTT	CASSQGASLNTEAFF
15	.	TRBV14	.	TRBJ1-2	TGTGCCAGCAGCCCCGGGACAAATCGGCGCTATGGCTACACCTTC	CASSPGTNRRYGYTF
17	.	TRBV7-2	few	TRBJ1-1	TGTGCCAGCAGCTTAGCGTCCTCTCTACCCCCAAAAATTATAGCTTTCTTT	CASSLASSLPPKIIAFF
11	.	TRBV11-2	many	TRBJ2-3	TGTGCCAGCAGCGGTCGGGATACGCAGTATTTT	CASSGRDTQYF
18	.	TRBV6-1	.	TRBJ2-3	TGTGCCAGCAGAGGGGTCCGGAGGAGCGGGCAATTGGTAGATACGCAGTATTTT	CASRGVRRSGQLVDTQYF
13	.	TRBV29-1	.	TRBJ1-1	TGCAGCGTTGGAAAGGGAATGAACACTGAAGCTTTCTTT	CSVGKGMNTEAFF
17	.	TRBV12-3/TRBV12-4	many	TRBJ1-2	TGTGCCAGCAGTTTAAGATCCGAGGGGAGGAAAGGCTATGGCTACACCTTC	CASSLRSEGRKGYGYTF
11	.	TRBV29-1	many	TRBJ1-2	TGCAGCGTTGAGGGGCTGGATGGCTACACCTTC	CSVEGLDGYTF
15	TRBD1	TRBV20-1	many	TRBJ2-7	TGCAGTGCTAGAGATGGGGGACAGGGAGGCGCCGAGCAGTACTTC	CSARDGGQGGAEQYF
14	.	TRBV10-3	.	TRBJ1-4	TGTGCCACCTTCTATCCCAGGGTGGGTGAAAAACTGTTTTTT	CATFYPRVGEKLFF
15	.	TRBV16	many	TRBJ1-2	TGTGCCAGCAGCTGGTCCCCGGCTACTAACTATGGCTACACCTTC	CASSWSPATNYGYTF
15	.	TRBV11-1	.	TRBJ1-1	TGTGCCAGCAGCCGATCTCCCGGTGGAAACACTGAAGCTTTCTTT	CASSRSPGGNTEAFF
13	.	TRBV6-2/TRBV6-3	many	TRBJ2-6	TGTGCCAGCAGCCGCCCTGGGGCCAACGTCCTGACTTTC	CASSRPGANVLTF
16	TRBD1	TRBV28	few	TRBJ1-2	TGTGCCAGCAGTTTAGGGACAGGACCCCTTAACTATGGCTACACCTTC	CASSLGTGPLNYGYTF
15	.	TRBV24-1	.	TRBJ2-1	TGTGCCACCAGTGTACGCGGTGGCTCCTACAATGAGCAGTTCTTC	CATSVRGGSYNEQFF
16	.	TRBV28	.	TRBJ1-5	TGTGCCAGCAGTTCCCCATCTTACAATAGCAATCAGCCCCAGCATTTT	CASSSPSYNSNQPQHF
14	.	TRBV7-2	.	TRBJ1-1	TGTGCCAGCAGCTCCCAAGGACAGTACACTGAAGCTTTCTTT	CASSSQGQYTEAFF
14	.	TRBV12-3/TRBV12-4	.	TRBJ2-3	TGTGCCAGCAGGACCCCGGGGAGCACAGATACGCAGTATTTT	CASRTPGSTDTQYF
11	.	TRBV12-3/TRBV12-4	many	TRBJ2-5	TGTGCCAGCAGTTTCGCGAAGACCCAGTACTTC	CASSFAKTQYF
17	TRBD1	TRBV6-2/TRBV6-3	many	TRBJ2-4	TGTGCCAGCAGTTACACCCAGGGGGCGCCGGCCAAAAACATTCAGTACTTC	CASSYTQGAPAKNIQYF
15	.	TRBV7-9	many	TRBJ2-5	TGTGCCAGCAGCTCCTCTGAGACGGCTAAAGAGACCCAGTACTTC	CASSSSETAKETQYF
16	.	TRBV29-1	few	TRBJ2-2	TGCAGCGTGAGGGGGGACAACCAAGGGGGGACCGGGGAGCTGTTTTTT	CSVRGDNQGGTGELFF
13	TRBD1	TRBV12-3/TRBV12-4	few	TRBJ1-2	TGTGCCAGCAGTGACAGGGTGAGGAGTGGCTACACCTTC	CASSDRVRSGYTF
16	.	TRBV5-1	many	TRBJ2-7	TGCGCCAGCAGCTTGGCCGGCGACTGGAAAGCCTACGAGCAGTACTTC	CASSLAGDWKAYEQYF
15	TRBD2	TRBV12-3/TRBV12-4	many	TRBJ2-1	TGTGCCAGCAGTCCGACTAGCGGGGGGTACAATGAGCAGTTCTTC	CASSPTSGGYNEQFF
13	.	TRBV29-1	.	TRBJ1-5	TGCAGCGTTGGGGAGGGGGGGGATCAGCCCCAGCATTTT	CSVGEGGDQPQHF
17	.	TRBV12-3/TRBV12-4	many	TRBJ2-4	TGTGCCAGCAGTTTTGGTTCAGGGACACTAGCCAAAAACATTCAGTACTTC	CASSFGSGTLAKNIQYF
18	.	TRBV6-5	few	TRBJ1-2	TGTGCCAGCAGTTACGGGTTCCCGCCAAAACCCGATAACTATGGCTACACCTTC	CASSYGFPPKPDNYGYTF
15	TRBD1	TRBV4-3	.	TRBJ2-7	TGCGCCAGCAGCCAAGATGGGGGACAGGTCCGCGAGCAGTACTTC	CASSQDGGQVREQYF
13	.	TRBV7-9	few	TRBJ1-2	TGTGCCAGCAGCTTATCAGGTAGCAGTGGCTACACCTTC	CASSLSGSSGYTF
15	TRBD1	TRBV7-2	.	TRBJ1-1	TGTGCCAGCAGCTCCCGACAGGGACCGAACACTGAAGCTTTCTTT	CASSSRQGPNTEAFF
16	TRBD1	TRBV4-1	many	TRBJ1-1	TGCGCCAGCAGCGAGAGGTCAGGGGGCCTTACTGCTGAAGCTTTCTTT	CASSERSGGLTAEAFF
18	.	TRBV2	.	TRBJ2-2	TGTGCCAGCGAAGGGAGGAGTCGGACAGTACCGAACACCGGGGAGCTGTTTTTT	CASEGRSRTVPNTGELFF
15	.	TRBV4-3	few	TRBJ2-1	TGCGCCAGCAGCCAAGATAAGGGGTTGTACAATGAGCAGTTCTTC	CASSQDKGLYNEQFF
16	.	TRBV4-3	many	TRBJ2-1	TGCGCCAGCAGCCAAGGAACTAGCAGCCTTTACAATGAGCAGTTCTTC	CASSQGTSSLYNEQFF
16	.	TRBV20-1	few	TRBJ2-4	TGCAGTGCACCGAACAAGGCGACGCTAGCCAAAAACATTCAGTACTTC	CSAPNKATLAKNIQYF
15	.	TRBV6-5	.	TRBJ2-5	TGTGCCAGCAGTTACTCGCTCGGGACACAAGAGACCCAGTACTTC	CASSYSLGTQETQYF
18	.	TRBV6-5	few	TRBJ2-3	TGTGCCAGCAGTTACTCGCGTCGGTCGGAGGCTAGCACAGATACGCAGTATTTT	CASSYSRRSEASTDTQYF
19	.	TRBV15	many	TRBJ2-2	TGTGCCACCAGCAGAGATCCCCCGGGGGCAGGGACGAACACCGGGGAGCTGTTTTTT	CATSRDPPGAGTNTGELFF
12	.	TRBV29-1	many	TRBJ2-5	TGCAGCGCACCGGACAGATTAGAGACCCAGTACTTC	CSAPDRLETQYF
13	.	TRBV7-2	many	TRBJ2-3	TGTGCCAGCAGCACCCACGGCACAGATACGCAGTATTTT	CASSTHGTDTQYF
14	.	TRBV29-1	.	TRBJ2-5	TGCAGCGTTGAAGGGAGGAGGGGGCAAGAGACCCAGTACTTC	CSVEGRRGQETQYF
14	.	TRBV7-9	.	TRBJ1-2	TGTGCCAGCAGCCTGGGAGGGGGGCCTGTTGGCTACACCTTC	CASSLGGGPVGYTF
16	TRBD2	TRBV20-1	few	TRBJ2-5	TGCAGTGCTACGGGACTAGCGGGGGCCACCCAAGAGACCCAGTACTTC	CSATGLAGATQETQYF
17	.	TRBV6-5	.	TRBJ2-1	TGTGCCAGCAGTTACCCCCAACCTGGATCCTCCTACAATGAGCAGTTCTTC	CASSYPQPGSSYNEQFF
12	.	TRBV7-3	.	TRBJ2-2	TGTGCCAGCAGCTTAACCGAGGGGGAGCTGTTTTTT	CASSLTEGELFF
13	TRBD2	TRBV12-5	few	TRBJ2-1	TGTGCTAGTGGACTAGCGGGGGGCAATGAGCAGTTCTTC	CASGLAGGNEQFF
15	.	TRBV6-5	.	TRBJ2-7	TGTGCCAGCAGTCACCGGGACACCTTTGCCTACGAGCAGTACTTC	CASSHRDTFAYEQYF
14	TRBD2	TRBV7-2	.	TRBJ2-1	TGTGCCAGCAGCGGGAACCCAGGCGGGGGTGAGCAGTTCTTC	CASSGNPGGGEQFF
15	TRBD2	TRBV12-3/TRBV12-4	.	TRBJ2-3	TGTGCCAGCTCTAAGTGGACTAGCGGATCAGATACGCAGTATTTT	CASSKWTSGSDTQYF
18	.	TRBV4-1	many	TRBJ1-2	TGCGCCAGCAGCCATCCAAGGGGGGGTCGGCCGCCTAACTATGGCTACACCTTC	CASSHPRGGRPPNYGYTF
16	.	TRBV21-1	.	TRBJ2-3	TGTGCCAGCAGCAATCCCCCCCGAGGGGTGGCAGATACGCAGTATTTT	CASSNPPRGVADTQYF